This T cell receptor beta chain was recorded in a study of T cell repertoires in cytomegalovirus infection. As for the study in general: Public TCR beta signatures provided an indication of both CMV infection and a matching HLA type.

This clonotype showed up just a few times. The target antigen is unknown. Study-level results: Across the ex vivo response, the dominant clonotypes were HLA-C-restricted CMV-specific TCR beta clonotypes. Identification of carriers of CMV plus the relevant HLA was achieved through cumulative public TCR beta family frequency.

Using its own MiXCR run on the reads, TCRdb lists one record per CDR3 protein. The sample has some 390,000 distinct CDR3 sequences; around 18% are singletons. The CDR3 has 14 residues. Germline CDR1 reads SGHTA; CDR2 reads FQGNSA. The V gene end was trimmed by 5 bases and the J gene end by 6 bases; junction bases not matched to a gene: 7. Material for sequencing was PBMCs. The rearrangement joins TRBV7-2 to TRBJ1-2, with 9 nucleotides matching TRBD1. This receptor was taken from a human donor in good health (CMV status not recorded). Some clones in this sample may be carry-over from other donors' samples. CDR3 nucleotides: TGTGCCAGCAGCACACGGGACAGGGTGGATGGCTACACCTTC. Residues: CASSTRDRVDGYTF.